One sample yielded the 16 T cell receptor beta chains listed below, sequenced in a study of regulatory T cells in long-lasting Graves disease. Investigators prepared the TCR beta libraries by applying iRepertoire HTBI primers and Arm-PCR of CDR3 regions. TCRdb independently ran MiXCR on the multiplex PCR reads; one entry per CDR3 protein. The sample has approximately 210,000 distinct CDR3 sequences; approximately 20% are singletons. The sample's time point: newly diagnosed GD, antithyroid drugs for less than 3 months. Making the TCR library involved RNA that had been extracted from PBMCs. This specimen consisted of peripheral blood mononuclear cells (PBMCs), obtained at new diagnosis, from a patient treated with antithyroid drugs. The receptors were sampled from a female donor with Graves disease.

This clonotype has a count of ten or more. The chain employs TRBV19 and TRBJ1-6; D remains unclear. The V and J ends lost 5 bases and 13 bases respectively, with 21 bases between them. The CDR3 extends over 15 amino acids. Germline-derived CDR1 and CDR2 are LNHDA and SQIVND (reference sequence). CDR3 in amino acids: CASSSSTATKGPLHF. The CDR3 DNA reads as TGTGCCAGTAGTTCCTCGACGGCCACCAAAGGGCCCCTCCACTTT.

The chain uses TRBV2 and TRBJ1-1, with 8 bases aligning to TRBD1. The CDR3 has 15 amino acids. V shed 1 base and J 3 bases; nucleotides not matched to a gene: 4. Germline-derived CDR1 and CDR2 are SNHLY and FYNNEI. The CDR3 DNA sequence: TGTGCCAGCAGTGAAGGGCCACAGGGGGACACTGAAGCTTTCTTT. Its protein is CASSEGPQGDTEAFF.

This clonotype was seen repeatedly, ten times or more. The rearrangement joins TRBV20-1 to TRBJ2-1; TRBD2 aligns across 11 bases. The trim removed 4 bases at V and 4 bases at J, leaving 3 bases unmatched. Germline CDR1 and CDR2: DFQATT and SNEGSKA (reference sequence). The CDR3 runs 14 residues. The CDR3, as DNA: TGCAGTGCTAAGACTAGCGGGATTTACAATGAGCAGTTCTTC. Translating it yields CSAKTSGIYNEQFF.

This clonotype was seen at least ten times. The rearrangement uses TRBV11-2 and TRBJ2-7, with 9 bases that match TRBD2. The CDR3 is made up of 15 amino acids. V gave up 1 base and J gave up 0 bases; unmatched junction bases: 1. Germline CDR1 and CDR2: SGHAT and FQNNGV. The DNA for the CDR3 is TGTGCCAGCAGCTTAGGGACTAGCGTCTCCTACGAGCAGTACTTC. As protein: CASSLGTSVSYEQYF.

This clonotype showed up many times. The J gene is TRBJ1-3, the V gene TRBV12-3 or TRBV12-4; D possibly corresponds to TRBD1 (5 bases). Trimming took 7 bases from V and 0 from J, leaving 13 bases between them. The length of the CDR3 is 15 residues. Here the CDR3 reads CASTLTDYSGNTIYF. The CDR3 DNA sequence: TGTGCCAGCACCCTGACAGATTACTCTGGAAACACCATATATTTT.

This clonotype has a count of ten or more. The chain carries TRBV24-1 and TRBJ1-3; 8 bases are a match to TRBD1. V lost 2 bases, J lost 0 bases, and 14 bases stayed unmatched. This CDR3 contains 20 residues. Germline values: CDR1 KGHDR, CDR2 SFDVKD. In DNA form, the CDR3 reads TGTGCCACCAGTGATTCGGGGACAGGTTACATTATCAGCTCTGGAAACACCATATATTTT. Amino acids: CATSDSGTGYIISSGNTIYF.

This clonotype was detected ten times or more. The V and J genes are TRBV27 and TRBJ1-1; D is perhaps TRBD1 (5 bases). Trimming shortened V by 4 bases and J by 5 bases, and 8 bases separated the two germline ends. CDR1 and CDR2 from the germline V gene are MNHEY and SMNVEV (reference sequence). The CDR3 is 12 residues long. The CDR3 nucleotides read TGTGCCAGCAGTTCCTGGGGGACTGAAGCTTTCTTT. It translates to CASSSWGTEAFF.

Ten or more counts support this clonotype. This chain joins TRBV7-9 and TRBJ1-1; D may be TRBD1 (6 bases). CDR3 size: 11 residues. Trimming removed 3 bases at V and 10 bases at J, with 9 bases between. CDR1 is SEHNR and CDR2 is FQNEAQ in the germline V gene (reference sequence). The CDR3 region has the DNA TGTGCCAGCAGCTTCGTCAGGGGAGCTTTCTTT. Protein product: CASSFVRGAFF.

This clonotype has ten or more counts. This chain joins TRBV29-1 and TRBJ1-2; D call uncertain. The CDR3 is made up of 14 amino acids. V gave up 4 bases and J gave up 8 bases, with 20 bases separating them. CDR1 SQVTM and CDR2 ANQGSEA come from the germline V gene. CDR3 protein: CSVGAMTRVGGYTF. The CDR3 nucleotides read TGCAGCGTTGGCGCGATGACTCGGGTTGGCGGCTACACCTTC.

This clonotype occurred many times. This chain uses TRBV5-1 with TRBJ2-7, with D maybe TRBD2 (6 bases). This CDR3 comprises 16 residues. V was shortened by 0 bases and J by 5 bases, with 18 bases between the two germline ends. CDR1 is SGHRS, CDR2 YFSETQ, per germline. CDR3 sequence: CASSLGQRALGDEQYF. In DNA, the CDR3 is TGCGCCAGCAGCTTGGGACAGCGGGCCCTCGGAGACGAGCAGTACTTC.

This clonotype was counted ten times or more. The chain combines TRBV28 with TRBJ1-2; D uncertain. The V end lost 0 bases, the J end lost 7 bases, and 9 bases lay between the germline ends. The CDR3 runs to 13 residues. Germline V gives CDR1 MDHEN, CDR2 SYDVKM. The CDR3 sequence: CASSLWGLSGYTF. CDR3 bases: TGTGCCAGCAGTTTATGGGGTCTGAGTGGCTACACCTTC.

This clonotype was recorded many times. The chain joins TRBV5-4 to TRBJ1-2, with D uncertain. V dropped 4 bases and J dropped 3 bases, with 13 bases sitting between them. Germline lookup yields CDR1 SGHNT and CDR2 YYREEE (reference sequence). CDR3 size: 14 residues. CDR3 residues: CASSQDARDYGYTF. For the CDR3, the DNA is TGTGCCAGCAGCCAAGACGCGCGGGACTATGGCTACACCTTC.

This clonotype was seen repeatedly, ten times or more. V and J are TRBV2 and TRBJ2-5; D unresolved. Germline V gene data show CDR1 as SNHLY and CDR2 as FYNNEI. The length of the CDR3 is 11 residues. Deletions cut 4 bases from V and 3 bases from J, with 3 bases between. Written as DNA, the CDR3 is TGTGCCAGCAGTGCCGAAGAGACCCAGTACTTC. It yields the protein CASSAEETQYF. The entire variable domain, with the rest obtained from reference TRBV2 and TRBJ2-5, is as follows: EPEVTQTPSHQVTQMGQEVILRCVPISNHLYFYWYRQILGQKVEFLVSFYNNEISEKSEIFDDQFSVERPDGSNFTLKIRSTKLEDSAMYFCASSAEETQYFGPGTRLLVL.

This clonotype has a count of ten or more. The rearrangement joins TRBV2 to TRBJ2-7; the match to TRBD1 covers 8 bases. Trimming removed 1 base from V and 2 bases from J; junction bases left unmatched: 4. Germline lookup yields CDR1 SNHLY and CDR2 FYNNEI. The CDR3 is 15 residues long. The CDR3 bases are TGTGCCAGCAGTGAAGGGACAGGGACACCCTACGAGCAGTACTTC. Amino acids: CASSEGTGTPYEQYF.

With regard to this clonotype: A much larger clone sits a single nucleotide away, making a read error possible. The CDR3: CAGSYSISEQGKSYEQYF. DNA of the CDR3: TGTGCCGGCAGTTACTCGATCTCGGAACAGGGAAAGAGCTACGAGCAGTACTTC. This chain links TRBV6-2 or TRBV6-3 with TRBJ2-7; maybe TRBD1 (6 bases). Germline CDR1 is MNHEY and CDR2 is SVGEGT. The CDR3 contains 18 residues.

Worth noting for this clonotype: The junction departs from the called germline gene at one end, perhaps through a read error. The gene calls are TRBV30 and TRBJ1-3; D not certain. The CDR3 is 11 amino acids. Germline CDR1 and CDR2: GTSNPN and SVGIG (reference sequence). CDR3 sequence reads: CAWSGGYTIYF. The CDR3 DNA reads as TGTGCCTGGAGTGGTGGATACACCATATATTTT. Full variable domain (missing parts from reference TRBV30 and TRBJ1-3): SQTIHQWPATLVQPVGSPLSLECTVEGTSNPNLYWYRQAAGRGLQLLFYSVGIGQISSEVPQNLSASRPQDRQFILSSKKLLLSDSGFYLCAWSGGYTIYFGEGSWLTVV.